Each of the 30 T cell receptor beta chains below was sequenced from the same sample in a study of T-cell memory formation after mild COVID-19 (dated by TCRdb to the early 2020s). The library was generated by 5' RACE. For sequencing, an Illumina NovaSeq 6000 was employed. TCRdb handled the public reads itself, with Q25 trimming in fastp and clone calling in MiXCR, and kept productive beta chains. Every CDR3 protein is listed once, alongside the most common genes and DNA of its rows. This sample is represented by over 500,000 distinct CDR3 sequences; roughly 17% of them were singletons. Jointly, the top ten make up roughly 8.2% of the sample. The sample taken for sequencing was PBMCs or a T cell subset sorted from them (not recorded which). The receptors were sampled from an adult woman who had mild COVID-19 (a few samples of this study predate the infection). The sample titles of this study are shuffled in the database, so cell type and time point are left out; the donor was told from shared clones.

This clonotype turned up a few times. CDR3 in DNA: TGTGCCAGCAGTTTATGGCAACCGAATGAGCAGTTCTTC. Its translation: CASSLWQPNEQFF. The rearrangement uses TRBV12-3 or TRBV12-4 and TRBJ2-1; D unresolved. The V and J ends lost 2 bases and 7 bases respectively, with 9 bases between them. The CDR3 contains 13 residues.

This chain connects TRBV4-1 to TRBJ2-2; D unresolved. With 1 base removed from V and 0 bases from J, the gap between germline ends came to 9 bases. The germline gives CDR1 MGHRA, CDR2 YSYEKL. CDR3 length: 16 residues. CDR3 sequence (DNA): TGCGCCAGCAGCCAAGTTGGCAGGTCGAACACCGGGGAGCTGTTTTTT. Its protein is CASSQVGRSNTGELFF.

V usage is TRBV19 and J usage is TRBJ2-7; 10 positions match TRBD1. The CDR3 runs to 14 residues. Germline V gene lookup returns CDR1 LNHDA and CDR2 SQIVND (reference sequence). V lost 3 bases and J lost 4; bases outside the gene matches: 3. DNA for the CDR3: TGTGCCAGTAGTATTCGACAGGGGGCGTACGAGCAGTACTTC. As protein: CASSIRQGAYEQYF. Filled out from reference TRBV19 and TRBJ2-7, the complete variable domain reads DGGITQSPKYLFRKEGQNVTLSCEQNLNHDAMYWYRQDPGQGLRLIYYSQIVNDFQKGDIAEGYSVSREKKESFPLTVTSAQKNPTAFYLCASSIRQGAYEQYFGPGTRLTVT.

The chain carries TRBV13 and TRBJ2-4; the match to TRBD1 covers 7 bases. The CDR3 has 15 residues. V shed 5 bases, J shed 7 bases, and the junction held 11 bases outside the gene matches. Germline V gives CDR1 PRHDT, CDR2 FYEKMQ (reference sequence). In DNA form, the CDR3 reads TGTGCCAGCAGCGATTACAGGGGCGAGGAGAACATTCAGTACTTC. Residues: CASSDYRGEENIQYF.

This clonotype has just a few counts. The chain's CDR3 is CASSGGLAGAIYGDNEQFF. The CDR3 DNA reads TGCGCCAGCAGCGGCGGACTAGCGGGGGCCATCTACGGGGACAATGAGCAGTTCTTC. This rearrangement joins TRBV5-1 to TRBJ2-1; 13 bases are a match to TRBD2. The CDR3 consists of 19 residues. J gave up 5 bases and V 4 bases, and 15 bases lay outside the gene matches. Per the germline V gene, CDR1 is SGHRS and CDR2 is YFSETQ.

This chain links TRBV5-1 with TRBJ2-7, with D tentatively TRBD1 (6 bases). Germline CDR1 and CDR2: SGHRS and YFSETQ. Deletions cut 0 bases from V and 5 bases from J, with 18 bases between. CDR3 length: 16 amino acids. The CDR3 DNA reads TGCGCCAGCAGCTTGGAGGGCCCAGGGGAACAGGACGAGCAGTACTTC. Its protein is CASSLEGPGEQDEQYF.

This clonotype has at least ten counts. The gene calls are TRBV3-1 and TRBJ1-2; no definite D call. Germline-derived CDR1 and CDR2 are LGHDT and YNNKEL (reference sequence). The CDR3 loop spans 12 amino acids. The V end was cut by 4 bases, the J end by 5 bases, with 8 bases between. CDR3 sequence reads: CASSPSGYGYTF. The CDR3 nucleotides read TGTGCCAGCAGCCCAAGCGGATATGGCTACACCTTC.

DNA of the CDR3: TGTGCCTGGAAACGATTAGCCAAAAACATTCAGTACTTC. Translating it yields CAWKRLAKNIQYF. The chain is built from TRBV30 and TRBJ2-4; no clear D gene. Trimming left V 4 bases short and J 0 bases short, with 7 bases between. The CDR3 is made up of 13 amino acids. Germline CDR1 and CDR2: GTSNPN and SVGIG (reference sequence).

The chain uses TRBV18 and TRBJ2-3; 13 positions match TRBD2. Germline lookup yields CDR1 KGHSH and CDR2 LQKENI. This CDR3 spans 18 amino acids. V shed 1 base and J 5 bases; nucleotides not matched to a gene: 9. DNA of the CDR3: TGTGCCAGCTCACCACTGACGCGGACTAGCGGGAGAGGAGATACGCAGTATTTT. This translates into CASSPLTRTSGRGDTQYF.

This clonotype occurred a few times. The chain recombines TRBV30 with TRBJ1-2; 9 bases are shared with TRBD1. This CDR3 comprises 14 residues. CDR1 is GTSNPN, CDR2 SVGIG, per germline (reference sequence). The V and J ends lost 4 bases and 5 bases, in that order; junction bases with no gene match: 8. DNA for the CDR3: TGTGCCTGGACTACAGGGGGCTCATCGTATGGCTACACCTTC. It translates to CAWTTGGSSYGYTF.

This clonotype turned up a few times. The genes are TRBV20-1 and TRBJ1-4, with 12 bases lining up with TRBD1. Looked up from germline, CDR1 is DFQATT and CDR2 is SNEGSKA (reference sequence). CDR3 length equals 15 residues. After removal of 4 bases from V and 6 bases from J, the junction contained 6 bases not matched to a gene. DNA for the CDR3: TGCAGTGCTATTCCCGGGACAGGGGGCGATGAAAAACTGTTTTTT. This sequence encodes CSAIPGTGGDEKLFF.

The chain carries TRBV7-3 and TRBJ1-1, with TRBD1 matching over 7 bases. The germline gives CDR1 SGHTA, CDR2 FQGTGA. V lost 5 bases, J lost 0 bases, and 9 bases stayed unmatched. This CDR3 has 16 residues. CDR3 DNA sequence: TGTGCCAGCAGCCTTACAACGGGACAGATGAACACTGAAGCTTTCTTT. Its translation is CASSLTTGQMNTEAFF.

The rearrangement links TRBV12-3 or TRBV12-4 to TRBJ2-2; 10 positions match TRBD2. The CDR3 is 17 amino acids. Unmatched junction bases numbered 10, after V lost 5 bases and J lost 4 bases. In DNA form, the CDR3 reads TGTGCCAGCAGTGAACCGGGACTAGCGAGATCCACCGGGGAGCTGTTTTTT. Protein sequence: CASSEPGLARSTGELFF.

This clonotype was detected only a few times. The V and J genes are TRBV12-3 or TRBV12-4 and TRBJ2-2; D remains ambiguous. This CDR3 spans 12 amino acids. Trimming took 6 bases from V and 7 from J, leaving 9 bases between them. The CDR3 DNA sequence: TGTGCCAGCAGCCACCGCAGCGGGGAGCTGTTTTTT. It encodes CASSHRSGELFF.

J is TRBJ2-2 and V is TRBV19; D might be TRBD1 or TRBD2, each matching 5 bases. Germline-derived CDR1 and CDR2 are LNHDA and SQIVND (reference sequence). V shed 7 bases and J shed 7 bases, with 16 bases lying between them. The length of the CDR3 is 14 residues. The chain's CDR3 is CASTPGAGLGELFF. The CDR3 nucleotides read TGTGCCAGTACCCCCGGGGCCGGGCTCGGGGAGCTGTTTTTT.

The rearrangement links TRBV19 to TRBJ2-3, with 7 bases fitting TRBD1. The CDR3 length is 16 residues. Per the germline V gene, CDR1 is LNHDA and CDR2 is SQIVND (reference sequence). V dropped 4 bases and J dropped 2; count of bases not matched to a gene: 9. The chain's CDR3 is CASSTRRGPLTDTQYF. The CDR3 coding sequence is TGTGCCAGTAGTACAAGAAGGGGGCCTCTCACAGATACGCAGTATTTT.

This clonotype was recorded a few times. V usage is TRBV27 and J usage is TRBJ2-1, with D maybe TRBD1 (6 bases). Germline V gene data show CDR1 as MNHEY and CDR2 as SMNVEV (reference sequence). Trimming took off 8 bases at V and 4 bases at J, with 21 bases between the two ends. This CDR3 is 16 amino acids long. CDR3: CASSQGSLPTYNEQFF. DNA of the CDR3: TGTGCCAGCTCACAGGGAAGCCTCCCCACATACAATGAGCAGTTCTTC.

The rearrangement links TRBV4-1 to TRBJ1-5, with D perhaps matching TRBD1 (5 bases). Germline V CDR1 and CDR2: MGHRA, YSYEKL. The V end was cut by 4 bases, the J end by 3 bases, with 13 bases between. The CDR3 is made up of 15 amino acids. The CDR3 protein is CASSPAGLLNQPQHF. The CDR3 nucleotides read TGCGCCAGCAGCCCAGCAGGGTTACTCAATCAGCCCCAGCATTTT.

This clonotype was counted between two and nine times. The V call is TRBV30, the J call TRBJ1-2; 7 bases agree with TRBD1. Germline trimming cut 3 bases from V and 6 bases from J; bases unmatched to any gene: 7. The length of the CDR3 is 13 residues. Germline V CDR1 and CDR2: GTSNPN, SVGIG (reference sequence). CDR3 nucleotide sequence: TGTGCCTGGAGATTTACAGGGGCGGATGGCTACACCTTC. Its protein product is CAWRFTGADGYTF.

J is TRBJ2-1 and V is TRBV10-3; 14 bases are shared with TRBD2. This CDR3 comprises 14 residues. After removal of 10 bases from V and 9 bases from J, the junction contained 8 bases not matched to a gene. CDR1 is ENHRY, CDR2 SYGVKD, per germline. The CDR3 DNA reads as TGTGCCACCGGACTAGCGGGAGGTCTAGCTGAGCAGTTCTTC. Protein sequence: CATGLAGGLAEQFF.

In DNA, the CDR3 is TGTGCCAGCAGTTCTCGACAGGGGGATGCGAACACTGAAGCTTTCTTT. Protein sequence: CASSSRQGDANTEAFF. This chain joins TRBV7-8 and TRBJ1-1; 9 bases agree with TRBD1. The CDR3 has 16 amino acids. V lost 6 bases to trimming and J lost 1 base; unmatched junction nucleotides: 9. CDR1 and CDR2 (germline): SGHVS, FQNEAQ. The whole variable domain, remainder taken from reference TRBV7-8 and TRBJ1-1, is GAGVSQSPRYKVAKRGQDVALRCDPISGHVSLFWYQQALGQGPEFLTYFQNEAQLDKSGLPSDRFFAERPEGSVSTLKIQRTQQEDSAVYLCASSSRQGDANTEAFFGQGTRLTVV.

This clonotype was recorded a few times. The V gene is TRBV29-1, the J gene TRBJ2-3, with D unresolved. V was pared by 7 bases and J by 1 base, with 9 bases between. Germline V gene data show CDR1 as SQVTM and CDR2 as ANQGSEA. The CDR3 consists of 12 residues. In DNA form, the CDR3 reads TGCAGCGCTCAAGGACGCACAGATACGCAGTATTTT. It specifies CSAQGRTDTQYF.

This chain joins TRBV6-6 and TRBJ1-2, with 7 bases aligning to TRBD1. The CDR3 extends over 15 amino acids. The junction had 8 bases not matched to a gene; V was cut back by 4 bases and J by 3 bases. Germline CDR1 MNHNY, CDR2 SVGAGI (reference sequence). CDR3 sequence reads: CASSSSTGAYYGYTF. The CDR3 bases are TGTGCCAGCAGTTCCAGCACAGGGGCCTACTATGGCTACACCTTC.

This clonotype was seen more than once but under ten times. The chain uses TRBV4-3 and TRBJ2-1; TRBD2 is a possible D gene (7 bases). Looked up from germline, CDR1 is LGHNA and CDR2 is YSLEER. The CDR3 extends over 15 amino acids. Trimming removed 4 bases from V and 16 bases from J, with 26 bases in between. The chain's CDR3 is CASSPGEGSGLATFF. The DNA for the CDR3 is TGCGCCAGCAGCCCAGGGGAGGGGTCGGGGCTAGCGACCTTCTTC.

This clonotype was observed a handful of times. This chain connects TRBV11-2 to TRBJ1-1, with D hard to call. V lost 7 bases and J 0 bases, leaving 12 bases between the germline ends. This CDR3 contains 14 residues. In germline, CDR1 is SGHAT, CDR2 FQNNGV. CDR3 DNA: TGTGCCAGCACCTTGTCCCAGTTGAACACTGAAGCTTTCTTT. Encoded protein: CASTLSQLNTEAFF.

This clonotype has just a few counts. V gene TRBV20-1 combines with J gene TRBJ1-2; D not resolved. The CDR3 is 13 amino acids. The V gene's germline CDR1 is DFQATT and CDR2 SNEGSKA (reference sequence). V lost 0 bases to trimming and J lost 4 bases, with 9 bases between them. CDR3 sequence (DNA): TGCAGTGCTAGAGAACGCCTAGGCTATGGCTACACCTTC. This codes for CSARERLGYGYTF.

This clonotype turned up a few times. The chain couples TRBV6-1 to TRBJ2-1; D is uncertain. CDR1 MNHNS and CDR2 SASEGT come from the germline V gene. The CDR3 runs to 15 residues. The V and J ends lost 1 base and 6 bases respectively, with 13 bases between them. The DNA of the CDR3 is TGTGCCAGCAGTGAAGGGGCCCTTTATGCCAATGAGCAGTTCTTC. Translated: CASSEGALYANEQFF.

CDR3 nucleotide sequence: TGTGCCAGTAGTATTACCACGAGGACAGGGTTTCATCATGAGCAGTTCTTC. Translation gives CASSITTRTGFHHEQFF. The J gene is TRBJ2-1, the V gene TRBV19; 8 bases are a match to TRBD1. Per the germline V gene, CDR1 is LNHDA and CDR2 is SQIVND (reference sequence). V lost 3 bases, J lost 8 bases, and 15 bases stayed unmatched. The CDR3 extends over 17 amino acids.

The chain carries TRBV28 and TRBJ1-2; D remains unclear. CDR3 length: 14 amino acids. Per germline, CDR1 MDHEN and CDR2 SYDVKM. V dropped 7 bases and J dropped 0 bases, with 12 bases sitting between them. CDR3 nucleotides: TGTGCCAGCACCCTTAGCCTCGCTAACTATGGCTACACCTTC. Amino acid sequence: CASTLSLANYGYTF.

In its sample, this clonotype was seen a few times. J is TRBJ1-2 and V is TRBV6-5; no clear D gene. Trimming took off 7 bases at V and 4 bases at J, with 19 bases between the two ends. There are 15 residues in the CDR3. Germline V gene sequence: CDR1 MNHEY, CDR2 SVGAGI. CDR3 sequence: CASTARWEDGYGYTF. In DNA form, the CDR3 reads TGTGCCAGCACCGCTCGTTGGGAGGACGGCTATGGCTACACCTTC.